The entry below gives a single T cell receptor (beta chain) sequence along with its context. This entry comes from a study of T cell responses to AZD1222 COVID-19 vaccine. TCRdb keeps only in-frame clones here, not all; method: immunoSEQ multiplex PCR. This sample has approximately 190,000 clones; approximately 91% occur once, and the top ten carry roughly 0.99%. Germline V CDR1 and CDR2: SGHDN, FVKESK. V was trimmed by 3 bases and J by 6 bases, leaving 20 bases between them. The CDR3 covers 16 residues. The J gene is TRBJ1-2, the V gene TRBV14; D not resolved. Sample: peripheral blood, taken on day 0 of AZD1222 vaccination. This receptor was taken from an adult in good health. CDR3 sequence: CASSHPPEGLLNGYTF. CDR3 DNA sequence: TGTGCCAGCAGCCACCCCCCAGAGGGCCTTTTGAATGGCTACACCTTC.